This T cell receptor beta chain was recovered during a study of T cells expressing NK-cell markers. Findings and limits, study-wide: Researchers report these clonotypes also headed the CD3+CD56-NKG2C+ fraction in a handful of donors.

Turning to this clonotype: Its target is unknown.

With UMIs, 5'RACE template switching was used to make TCR beta cDNA. TCRdb reanalyzed the 5' RACE reads, giving one entry per CDR3 protein sequence and no DNA. The sample data list about 390,000 distinct CDR3 sequences. The CDR3 loop spans 14 amino acids. CDR1 and CDR2 (germline): MNHNY, SVGAGI (reference sequence). This TCR was sampled from a woman in her forties or fifties in good health. The chain is built from TRBV6-6 and TRBJ1-5. Source material: blood T cells: a sorted CD56 or NKG2C T cell subset, CD4+ or CD8+ T cells, or bulk PBMC T cells (not recorded which). CDR3 sequence: CASSSAGRIEPQHF.